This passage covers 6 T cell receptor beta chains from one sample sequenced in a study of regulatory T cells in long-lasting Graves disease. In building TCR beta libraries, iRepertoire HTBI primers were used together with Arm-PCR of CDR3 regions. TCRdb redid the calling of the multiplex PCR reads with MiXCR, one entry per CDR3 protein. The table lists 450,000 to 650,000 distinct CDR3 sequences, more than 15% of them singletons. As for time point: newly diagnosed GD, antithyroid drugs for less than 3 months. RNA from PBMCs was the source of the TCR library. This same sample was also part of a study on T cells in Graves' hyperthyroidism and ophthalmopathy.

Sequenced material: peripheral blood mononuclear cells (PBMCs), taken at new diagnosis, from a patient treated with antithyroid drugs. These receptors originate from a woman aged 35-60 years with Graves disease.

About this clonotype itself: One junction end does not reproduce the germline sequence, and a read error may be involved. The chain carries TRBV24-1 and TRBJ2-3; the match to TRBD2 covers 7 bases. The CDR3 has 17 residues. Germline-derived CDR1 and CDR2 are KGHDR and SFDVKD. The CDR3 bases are TGTGCCACCGGTGATCCCCGGGTAGCGGGCCGCACAGATACGCAGTATTTT. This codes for CATGDPRVAGRTDTQYF.

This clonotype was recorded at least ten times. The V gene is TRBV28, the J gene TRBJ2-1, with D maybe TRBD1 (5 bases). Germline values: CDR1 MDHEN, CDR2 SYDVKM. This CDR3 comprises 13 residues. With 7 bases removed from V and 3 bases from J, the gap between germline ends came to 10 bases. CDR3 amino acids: CASNLGVYNEQFF. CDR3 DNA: TGTGCCAGCAACTTAGGGGTCTACAATGAGCAGTTCTTC.

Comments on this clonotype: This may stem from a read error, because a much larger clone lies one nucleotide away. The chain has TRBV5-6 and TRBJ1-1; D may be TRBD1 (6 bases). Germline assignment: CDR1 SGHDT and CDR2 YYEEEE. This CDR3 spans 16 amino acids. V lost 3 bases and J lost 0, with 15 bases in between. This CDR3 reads CASSWGGRVVNTEAFF. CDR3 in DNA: TGTGCCAGCAGCTGGGGGGGCAGGGTGGTGAACACTGAAGCTTTCTTT.

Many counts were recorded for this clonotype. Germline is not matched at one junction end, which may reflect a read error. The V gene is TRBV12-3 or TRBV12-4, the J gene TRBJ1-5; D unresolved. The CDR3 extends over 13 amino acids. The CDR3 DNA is TGTGCCAGCAGCTTAGGGCTTAATCAGCCCCAGCATTTT. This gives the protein CASSLGLNQPQHF.

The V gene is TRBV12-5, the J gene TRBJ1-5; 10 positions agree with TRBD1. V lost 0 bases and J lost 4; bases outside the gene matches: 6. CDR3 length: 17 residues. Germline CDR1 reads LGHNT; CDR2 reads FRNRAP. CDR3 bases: TGTGCTAGTGGTTTGGTGGGGACAGGGGTCTTTAATCAGCCCCAGCATTTT. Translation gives CASGLVGTGVFNQPQHF.

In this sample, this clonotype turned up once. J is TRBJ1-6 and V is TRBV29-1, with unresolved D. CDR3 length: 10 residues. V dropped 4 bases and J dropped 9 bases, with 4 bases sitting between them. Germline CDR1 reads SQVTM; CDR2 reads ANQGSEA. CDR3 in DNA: TGCAGCGTTGGGGGTTCACCCCTCCACTTT. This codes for CSVGGSPLHF. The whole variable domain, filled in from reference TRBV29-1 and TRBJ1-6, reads SAVISQKPSRDICQRGTSLTIQCQVDSQVTMMFWYRQQPGQSLTLIATANQGSEATYESGFVIDKFPISRPNLTFSTLTVSNMSPEDSSIYLCSVGGSPLHFGNGTRLTVT.